The 24 T cell receptor beta chains below were found in one sample sequenced in a study of shared clonotypes between healthy human individuals. This table comes from immunoSEQ multiplex PCR, and its TCRdb copy is limited to in-frame clones, with some not included. The top ten clones hold 0.1% to 0.15% of a sample with millions of clones, 95% of them seen once. What was sequenced was naive CD4+ T cells sorted from blood. The subset here: CD45RA+ positively selected. These receptors originate from a man aged 18 to 30 in good health.

CDR3 residues: CASSVEGTVSGNTIYF. As DNA, the CDR3 is TGTGCCAGCAGCGTGGAGGGGACGGTCTCTGGAAACACCATATATTTT. The rearrangement links TRBV5-4 to TRBJ1-3, with D perhaps TRBD1 (5 bases). V was cut by 4 bases and J by 0 bases, with 14 bases left in between. This CDR3 has 16 residues. The germline gives CDR1 SGHNT, CDR2 YYREEE (reference sequence).

The CDR3 nucleotides are TGTGCCAGCAGCTTGAGGGCGCGGGGAGGGGGCGTAAAACTGTTTTTT. It translates to CASSLRARGGGVKLFF. This chain joins TRBV5-4 and TRBJ1-4; TRBD1 agrees at 7 bases. CDR1 is SGHNT and CDR2 is YYREEE in the germline V gene (reference sequence). This CDR3 has 16 residues. V shed 1 base and J 10 bases; nucleotides not matched to a gene: 13.

This chain connects TRBV5-1 to TRBJ1-4; 9 nucleotides agree with TRBD1. The V and J ends lost 4 bases and 7 bases, in that order; junction bases with no gene match: 5. CDR1 is SGHRS and CDR2 is YFSETQ in the germline V gene. The length of the CDR3 is 14 residues. CDR3 amino acids: CASSQQGAGEKLFF. In nucleotides, the CDR3 is TGCGCCAGCAGCCAACAGGGGGCTGGTGAAAAACTGTTTTTT.

V gene TRBV10-3 combines with J gene TRBJ2-3, with 8 bases lining up with TRBD1. V dropped 4 bases and J dropped 2; count of bases not matched to a gene: 8. The CDR3 sequence is 16 residues long. Germline loops: CDR1 ENHRY, CDR2 SYGVKD. The CDR3 DNA reads TGTGCCATCAGTGCCGTATGGACAGGGAACACAGATACGCAGTATTTT. Protein: CAISAVWTGNTDTQYF.

Concerning this clone: Other nucleotide sequences from this sample produce the same CDR3. The chain combines TRBV18 with TRBJ2-2; no firm D call. Trimming removed 0 bases from V and 3 bases from J, with 5 bases in between. The CDR3 spans 14 residues. Germline V lookup: CDR1 KGHSH, CDR2 LQKENI. This CDR3 is CASSPPVYTGELFF. DNA of the CDR3: TGTGCCAGCTCACCACCGGTCTACACCGGGGAGCTGTTTTTT.

This sequence joins TRBV11-2 and TRBJ2-1, with TRBD2 as a possible D gene (6 bases). The CDR3 consists of 16 residues. Looked up from germline, CDR1 is SGHAT and CDR2 is FQNNGV. V lost 0 bases and J lost 2, with 11 bases in between. The CDR3 region is CASSLEGLAPYNEQFF. CDR3 coding DNA: TGTGCCAGCAGCTTAGAAGGGCTAGCGCCCTACAATGAGCAGTTCTTC.

The chain is built from TRBV7-8 and TRBJ2-7, with D perhaps TRBD1 (6 bases). Looked up from germline, CDR1 is SGHVS and CDR2 is FQNEAQ. CDR3 length: 16 amino acids. V was cut by 0 bases and J by 2 bases, with 14 bases left in between. The CDR3 nucleotides read TGTGCCAGCAGCTTAGCGCTTACAGGGTACCCCTACGAGCAGTACTTC. It yields the protein CASSLALTGYPYEQYF.

The rearrangement links TRBV15 to TRBJ2-3; D unclear. The CDR3 spans 15 residues. Trimming took 2 bases from V and 4 from J, leaving 13 bases between them. Germline V CDR1 and CDR2: LNHNV, YYDKDF (reference sequence). The DNA of the CDR3 is TGTGCCACCAGCAGAACTGACCCTGATGCAGATACGCAGTATTTT. It encodes CATSRTDPDADTQYF.

The gene calls are TRBV7-8 and TRBJ2-7; the match to TRBD2 covers 7 bases. CDR3 length: 16 amino acids. The germline gives CDR1 SGHVS, CDR2 FQNEAQ. The ends lost 0 bases at V and 2 bases at J; junction bases unmatched: 7. The CDR3 loop reads CASSLALGGETYEQYF. The DNA of the CDR3 is TGTGCCAGCAGCTTAGCCCTTGGGGGGGAGACCTACGAGCAGTACTTC.

The chain combines TRBV7-8 with TRBJ2-7; 10 positions agree with TRBD1. This CDR3 region has 14 residues. V was clipped by 4 bases and J by 4 bases; unmatched bases: 4. Germline values: CDR1 SGHVS, CDR2 FQNEAQ. In DNA, the CDR3 is TGTGCCAGCAGCTCCCCGGGACAGGGGTACGAGCAGTACTTC. Its protein is CASSSPGQGYEQYF.

Points on this clone: Other DNA sequences in the same sample also yield this CDR3. The chain couples TRBV5-1 to TRBJ1-5, with D unclear. The CDR3 runs to 15 residues. From germline, CDR1 is SGHRS and CDR2 YFSETQ. V lost 2 bases, J lost 0 bases, and 9 bases lay in between. DNA for the CDR3: TGCGCCAGCAGCTTAGAGGGCGGTAGCAATCAGCCCCAGCATTTT. This translates into CASSLEGGSNQPQHF.

The chain employs TRBV27 and TRBJ1-4; a possible D gene is TRBD1 (5 bases). V lost 2 bases and J lost 6, with 13 bases in between. The CDR3 sequence is 15 residues long. Germline V gene sequence: CDR1 MNHEY, CDR2 SMNVEV (reference sequence). The CDR3 region is CASSLGRAGYEKLFF. The CDR3 DNA is TGTGCCAGCAGTTTAGGCAGGGCTGGGTATGAAAAACTGTTTTTT.

This clone occurred once. This chain joins TRBV2 and TRBJ2-3; 7 bases fit TRBD1. In germline, CDR1 is SNHLY, CDR2 FYNNEI. The CDR3 runs to 15 residues. Losses at the gene ends were 6 bases for V and 2 bases for J; bases not matched to a gene: 8. This CDR3 is CASREQGIDTDTQYF. The DNA for the CDR3 is TGTGCCAGCAGGGAACAGGGGATTGACACAGATACGCAGTATTTT.

As to this clone: In the same sample, other DNA sequences code for this CDR3. The chain recombines TRBV6-5 with TRBJ2-7, with D tentatively TRBD1 (6 bases). CDR3 length: 14 residues. The ends were cut back, 0 bases at V and 3 bases at J, with 9 bases in the middle. Germline CDR1 and CDR2: MNHEY and SVGAGI. CDR3 sequence reads: CASSYSRRGYEQYF. CDR3 sequence (DNA): TGTGCCAGCAGTTACTCCCGCAGGGGCTACGAGCAGTACTTC.

The V gene is TRBV6-6, the J gene TRBJ2-2; D is ambiguous. The CDR3 loop spans 13 amino acids. CDR1 MNHNY and CDR2 SVGAGI come from the germline V gene (reference sequence). V was pared by 2 bases and J by 4 bases, with 5 bases between. In DNA form, the CDR3 reads TGTGCCAGCAGTTACGGCTTCACCGGGGAGCTGTTTTTT. It encodes CASSYGFTGELFF.

V is TRBV5-4 and J is TRBJ2-2; D unresolved. This CDR3 contains 13 residues. V gave up 3 bases and J gave up 3 bases, with 6 bases separating them. The germline gives CDR1 SGHNT, CDR2 YYREEE (reference sequence). The CDR3 DNA reads as TGTGCCAGCAGCTCCCGGGACACCGGGGAGCTGTTTTTT. Protein product: CASSSRDTGELFF.

The rearrangement links TRBV30 to TRBJ1-6; no clear D. This CDR3 is 11 amino acids long. The V and J ends lost 4 bases and 8 bases respectively, with 6 bases between them. In germline, CDR1 is GTSNPN, CDR2 SVGIG (reference sequence). The CDR3 coding sequence is TGTGCCTGGACAGTCGATTCACCCCTCCACTTT. Its translation is CAWTVDSPLHF. The complete variable domain, with remaining parts taken from reference TRBV30 and TRBJ1-6, reads SQTIHQWPATLVQPVGSPLSLECTVEGTSNPNLYWYRQAAGRGLQLLFYSVGIGQISSEVPQNLSASRPQDRQFILSSKKLLLSDSGFYLCAWTVDSPLHFGNGTRLTVT.

This chain links TRBV30 with TRBJ2-7, with 7 positions matching TRBD2. The CDR3 runs to 12 residues. J was trimmed by 4 bases and V by 2 bases; bases with no gene match: 2. The germline gives CDR1 GTSNPN, CDR2 SVGIG (reference sequence). In nucleotides, the CDR3 is TGTGCCTGGAGTCCTAGCGGATACGAGCAGTACTTC. This gives the protein CAWSPSGYEQYF.

The chain employs TRBV18 and TRBJ2-7, with 10 nucleotides matching TRBD1. Looked up from germline, CDR1 is KGHSH and CDR2 is LQKENI. Unmatched junction bases numbered 2, after V lost 4 bases and J lost 2 bases. The CDR3 has 14 amino acids. The CDR3 nucleotides read TGTGCCAGCTCACAGGACAGGGGGACCTACGAGCAGTACTTC. This sequence encodes CASSQDRGTYEQYF.

The chain combines TRBV9 with TRBJ2-2; either TRBD1 or TRBD2 may fit D (5 bases each). The ends were cut back, 3 bases at V and 7 bases at J, with 13 bases in the middle. The CDR3 is made up of 14 amino acids. The germline CDR1 and CDR2 sequences are SGDLS and YYNGEE. The DNA for the CDR3 is TGTGCCAGCAGCGACCGGGGCCTGGGCGGGGAGCTGTTTTTT. It translates to CASSDRGLGGELFF.

The chain carries TRBV19 and TRBJ1-1; unclear D gene. This CDR3 is built from 13 residues. The V end lost 5 bases, the J end lost 0 bases, and 7 bases lay between the germline ends. CDR1 LNHDA and CDR2 SQIVND come from the germline V gene (reference sequence). In DNA form, the CDR3 reads TGTGCCAGTAGTTTATTCTTGAACACTGAAGCTTTCTTT. It encodes CASSLFLNTEAFF.

The J gene is TRBJ2-7, the V gene TRBV7-9; tentatively, D is TRBD1 (6 bases). V was pared by 10 bases and J by 6 bases, with 16 bases between. The CDR3 extends over 12 amino acids. Germline assignment: CDR1 SEHNR and CDR2 FQNEAQ (reference sequence). The CDR3 coding sequence is TGTGCCACTCAGGGGTTACGGGGCGAGCAGTACTTC. It codes for CATQGLRGEQYF.

Of note for this clone: One end of the junction fails to match germline, which may point to a read error. This sequence joins TRBV5-1 and TRBJ2-1; TRBD2 agrees at 11 bases. Germline values: CDR1 SGHRS, CDR2 YFSETQ. This CDR3 is 15 amino acids long. CDR3 in amino acids: CASGLLAGEVSEQFF. For the CDR3, the DNA is TGCGCCAGCGGCTTACTAGCGGGAGAAGTAAGTGAGCAGTTCTTC.

V is TRBV28 and J is TRBJ2-2; 7 nucleotides line up with TRBD1. This CDR3 comprises 15 residues. CDR1 is MDHEN and CDR2 is SYDVKM in the germline V gene. Germline trimming cut 6 bases from V and 7 bases from J; bases unmatched to any gene: 11. The CDR3 nucleotides are TGTGCCAGCAGGCCGGGACAGAATGGGAACGGGGAGCTGTTTTTT. It yields the protein CASRPGQNGNGELFF.